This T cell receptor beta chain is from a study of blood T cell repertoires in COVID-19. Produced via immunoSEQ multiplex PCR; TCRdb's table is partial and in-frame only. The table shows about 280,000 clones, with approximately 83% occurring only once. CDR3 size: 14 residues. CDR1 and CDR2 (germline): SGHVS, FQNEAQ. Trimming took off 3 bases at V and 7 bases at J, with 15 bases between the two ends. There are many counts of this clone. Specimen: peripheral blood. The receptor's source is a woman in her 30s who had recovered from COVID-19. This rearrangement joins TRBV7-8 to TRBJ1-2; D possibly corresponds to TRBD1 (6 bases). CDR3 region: CASSLARGRFGYTF. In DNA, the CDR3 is TGTGCCAGCAGCTTGGCCAGGGGAAGGTTTGGCTACACCTTC. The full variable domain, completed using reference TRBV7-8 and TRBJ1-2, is GAGVSQSPRYKVAKRGQDVALRCDPISGHVSLFWYQQALGQGPEFLTYFQNEAQLDKSGLPSDRFFAERPEGSVSTLKIQRTQQEDSAVYLCASSLARGRFGYTFGSGTRLTVV.